This T cell receptor (beta chain) was observed in a study of radiotherapy plus CTLA-4 blockade in lung cancer. The wider study: Disease control was achieved by roughly 32% of patients, and objective responses by about 19%.

It was focal radiation plus CTLA-4 blockade with ipilimumab that patients with chemo-refractory metastatic non-small-cell lung cancer received. Study conclusions and caveats: Blood saw expansion of tumor-derived TCR clones after radiotherapy plus ipilimumab.

Clones were sequenced by immunoSEQ multiplex PCR, and TCRdb holds only the in-frame ones, with some missing. The data contain roughly 66,000 clones, approximately 80% of them singletons. The CDR3 is 15 amino acids. The germline V gene encodes CDR1 SGHRS and CDR2 YFSETQ. The V end lost 0 bases, the J end lost 2 bases, and 12 bases lay between the germline ends. As concerns this clone: Its target is not known.

This chain joins TRBV5-1 and TRBJ2-7; D might be TRBD1 (5 bases). The sequence came from a human donor with non-small cell lung cancer who had a partial response to radiotherapy plus ipilimumab. The input for sequencing was peripheral blood, taken from a patient treated with radiotherapy plus ipilimumab. The CDR3: CASSLEGSLPYEQYF. Written as DNA, the CDR3 is TGCGCCAGCAGCTTGGAGGGGTCCCTACCCTACGAGCAGTACTTC.